This T cell receptor (beta chain) was obtained from a study of monozygotic twins with inflammatory bowel disease. This CDR3 is built from 16 residues. Germline assignment: CDR1 MNHEY and CDR2 SMNVEV (reference sequence). TCRdb reworked the 5' RACE reads into one entry per CDR3 protein, no DNA. The repertoire table contains about 450,000 distinct CDR3 sequences. The source is a human donor with ulcerative colitis or Crohn's disease, or a healthy co-twin of an affected twin (not recorded which). This sequence joins TRBV27 and TRBJ2-5; the TRBD1 assignment by TCRdb is unverifiable without DNA. The specimen was blood. The CDR3 loop reads CASSLRRQGGQETQYF.